This T cell receptor (beta chain) was captured in a study of molecular identifiers for immune sequencing clone quantification. TCRdb called the PCR reads again in MiXCR, with one record for every CDR3 protein. This sample has 300,000 to 350,000 distinct CDR3 sequences, with 20% to 25% found just once. In germline, CDR1 is LGHNA, CDR2 YNFKEQ. This CDR3 is built from 19 residues. J was trimmed by 2 bases and V by 0 bases; bases with no gene match: 11. This TCR was sampled from a human donor in good health. Some libraries in this study had Jurkat cell RNA spiked in. The chain combines TRBV4-2 with TRBJ1-5, with 9 bases aligning to TRBD1. Sequencing input: naive CD8+ T cells from blood, with Jurkat cell RNA spiked in. Subset defined: FACS-sorted CD8+CD4-CCR7+CD45RA+ naive T cells. CDR3 sequence reads: CASSQDIGTGYMGNQPQHF. As DNA, the CDR3 is TGTGCCAGCAGCCAAGATATAGGGACAGGGTATATGGGCAATCAGCCCCAGCATTTT.